A single T cell receptor (beta chain) is shown here with its context. The study sequenced TCR beta in blood CD8+ and CD4+ T cells. Patients with stable or active relapsing-remitting disease, all of them treatment-naive, made up the multiple sclerosis controls. Bulk CD8+ and CD4+ cells came from magnetic negative isolation; CD8+ TEMRA by FACS. Random hexamers were used to reverse transcribe the RNA input (roughly 0.5 to 1 ug). The CDR3 of TCR beta was amplified by immunoSEQ multiplex PCR across 54 Vbeta and 13 Jbeta. MiXCR, run by TCRdb on the immunoSEQ multiplex PCR reads, gives a single entry per CDR3 protein. This sample has a few hundred thousand distinct CDR3 sequences, with 70% to 90% found just once. The sample comes from a study of CD8 T cells in Susac syndrome. CDR3 length: 10 amino acids. V was pared by 5 bases and J by 10 bases, with 9 bases between. CDR1 and CDR2 (germline): DFQATT, SNEGSKA (reference sequence).

This clonotype was obtained from a human donor with multiple sclerosis. What was sequenced was CD8+ T cells from PBMCs. The V and J genes are TRBV20-1 and TRBJ2-1; weak D call: TRBD1 (5 bases). The CDR3 sequence is CSAGAWEQFF. As DNA, the CDR3 is TGCAGTGCTGGGGCGTGGGAGCAGTTCTTC.